Listed here are 13 T cell receptor beta chains from one sample, sequenced in a study of T cells in Graves' hyperthyroidism and ophthalmopathy. Amplification of TCR beta CDR3 regions used RNA as the template. First-round RT-PCR targeting the TCR CDR3 was performed with the HTBI primer set. TCRdb re-called the multiplex PCR reads with MiXCR, one entry per CDR3 protein. The sample shows around 620,000 distinct CDR3 sequences, under 60% of them seen only once. Sequenced: peripheral blood or thyroid tissue (not recorded which). These TCRs come from an adult woman with Graves' disease, either hyperthyroidism or ophthalmopathy (not recorded which).

This clonotype was recorded at least ten times. V usage is TRBV27 and J usage is TRBJ1-4; 7 bases match TRBD1. With V trimmed by 6 bases and J by 8 bases, 6 bases remained unmatched. The germline gives CDR1 MNHEY, CDR2 SMNVEV (reference sequence). This CDR3 has 13 residues. Here the CDR3 reads CASSHRGREKLFF. In DNA form, the CDR3 reads TGTGCCAGCAGCCACAGGGGAAGAGAAAAACTGTTTTTT.

This clonotype was seen more than once but under ten times. V is TRBV29-1 and J is TRBJ2-7; D call uncertain. Per germline, CDR1 SQVTM and CDR2 ANQGSEA. The length of the CDR3 is 11 residues. V was cut by 5 bases and J by 9 bases, with 14 bases left in between. The CDR3 DNA is TGCAGCGTTCCGGGCCATCATGGGCAGTACTTC. Its translation: CSVPGHHGQYF.

In its sample, this clonotype was seen many times. The V call is TRBV6-5, the J call TRBJ1-6; 7 bases are shared with TRBD1. The CDR3 loop spans 13 amino acids. Germline assignment: CDR1 MNHEY and CDR2 SVGAGI. The V segment lost 6 bases and the J segment 6 bases; nucleotides outside the gene matches: 2. In DNA, the CDR3 is TGTGCCAGCAGCGACAGGGTTAATTCACCCCTCCACTTT. This gives the protein CASSDRVNSPLHF.

Note on this clonotype: An end of the junction differs from the germline gene, which may be a read error. J is TRBJ2-2 and V is TRBV7-9, with D perhaps TRBD1 or TRBD2 (5 bases each). This CDR3 spans 16 amino acids. The V gene's germline CDR1 is SEHNR and CDR2 FQNEAQ (reference sequence). This CDR3 is CASSFSSPGAVGEPFF. The DNA of the CDR3 is TGTGCCAGCAGCTTTTCCAGTCCCGGGGCGGTCGGGGAGCCGTTTTTT.

The rearrangement uses TRBV20-1 and TRBJ2-5; 8 nucleotides agree with TRBD2. V lost 0 bases to trimming and J lost 5 bases; unmatched junction nucleotides: 8. The CDR3 extends over 15 amino acids. Germline CDR1 reads DFQATT; CDR2 reads SNEGSKA (reference sequence). The CDR3, as DNA: TGCAGTGCTAGAGATCAAGCGGGAGCCTTGGAGACCCAGTACTTC. This encodes CSARDQAGALETQYF.

This clonotype was observed many times. This chain connects TRBV12-3 or TRBV12-4 to TRBJ1-5; TRBD1 aligns across 7 bases. J lost 3 bases, V lost 6 bases, and 8 bases had no gene match. The CDR3 runs to 15 residues. CDR3 region: CASRPAGQPNQPQHF. CDR3 DNA sequence: TGTGCCAGCAGACCCGCGGGACAGCCCAATCAGCCCCAGCATTTT.

The chain couples TRBV29-1 to TRBJ1-1; 7 bases line up with TRBD1. Germline values: CDR1 SQVTM, CDR2 ANQGSEA. Germline trimming cut 8 bases from V and 3 bases from J; bases unmatched to any gene: 9. The CDR3 spans 13 residues. The CDR3, as DNA: TGCAGCCCTCCCAGGGGGTGGGACACTGAAGCTTTCTTT. This encodes CSPPRGWDTEAFF.

This clonotype was observed a handful of times. The genes are TRBV11-2 and TRBJ2-5; no clear D gene. Germline assignment: CDR1 SGHAT and CDR2 FQNNGV. This CDR3 is 12 amino acids long. V gave up 7 bases and J gave up 5 bases, with 11 bases separating them. The chain's CDR3 is CASNIMGETQYF. CDR3 coding DNA: TGTGCCAGCAACATTATGGGGGAGACCCAGTACTTC.

This clonotype was observed a handful of times. The chain links TRBV7-9 to TRBJ2-7, with unresolved D. The CDR3 spans 15 residues. Trimming cost V 6 bases and J 2 bases, with 17 bases left between them. In germline, CDR1 is SEHNR, CDR2 FQNEAQ (reference sequence). CDR3 residues: CASSPSAGRPYEQYF. The CDR3 DNA reads TGTGCCAGCAGTCCTAGTGCCGGGCGCCCCTACGAGCAGTACTTC. Looking up the rest from reference TRBV7-9 and TRBJ2-7 gives the full variable domain: DTGVSQNPRHKITKRGQNVTFRCDPISEHNRLYWYRQTLGQGPEFLTYFQNEAQLEKSRLLSDRFSAERPKGSFSTLEIQRTEQGDSAMYLCASSPSAGRPYEQYFGPGTRLTVT.

The V and J genes are TRBV19 and TRBJ1-6, with 11 bases aligning to TRBD1. The J segment lost 10 bases and the V segment lost 6 bases, leaving 11 bases of the junction unmatched. CDR1 is LNHDA, CDR2 SQIVND, per germline (reference sequence). This CDR3 is built from 16 residues. The CDR3 DNA is TGTGCCAGTAGGAAGGGCGGACAGGGGGCGGCATCACCCCTCCACTTT. As protein: CASRKGGQGAASPLHF.

This clonotype was observed many times. This chain joins TRBV2 and TRBJ2-2; D remains unclear. This CDR3 spans 14 amino acids. Per germline, CDR1 SNHLY and CDR2 FYNNEI. Deletions cut 1 base from V and 2 bases from J, with 5 bases between. CDR3 coding DNA: TGTGCCAGCAGTGAAGGATATAACACCGGGGAGCTGTTTTTT. Translated, it gives CASSEGYNTGELFF.

The table lists this clonotype with a few counts. The chain joins TRBV10-3 to TRBJ1-5; D possibly corresponds to TRBD1 (5 bases). The CDR3 runs to 16 residues. The germline V gene encodes CDR1 ENHRY and CDR2 SYGVKD. V lost 3 bases and J lost 11, with 23 bases in between. This chain's CDR3 is CAISDPRKGTMETQHF. The CDR3 DNA sequence: TGTGCCATCAGTGACCCAAGGAAGGGGACGATGGAGACCCAGCATTTT.

V is TRBV7-9 and J is TRBJ2-5; 9 bases fit TRBD1. The J segment lost 5 bases and the V segment lost 6 bases, leaving 4 bases of the junction unmatched. Germline CDR1 reads SEHNR; CDR2 reads FQNEAQ (reference sequence). The CDR3 spans 13 residues. This chain's CDR3 is CASRQGARETQYF. The CDR3 coding sequence is TGTGCCAGCAGACAGGGGGCGAGGGAGACCCAGTACTTC.